The rows below give T cell receptor beta chains drawn from one sample of a study of shared clonotypes between healthy human individuals. Only in-frame clones appear in the TCRdb table, and some are missing; sequencing was by immunoSEQ multiplex PCR. The sample lists roughly 2.5 million clones; around 94% were seen once. Sequenced: naive CD4+ T cells sorted from blood. These receptors originate from a man aged 18 to 30 in good health. Both conserved end residues are part of each CDR3. Expanded clones are given a class, and other clones once, few, many or no size at all.

J gene: TRBJ2-5
clone size: .
V gene: TRBV11-2
CDR3 protein: CASSTSGGTETQYF

J gene: TRBJ1-1
clone size: .
V gene: TRBV12-2
CDR3 protein: CASRLSRCGTRNTEAFF

J gene: TRBJ2-1
clone size: .
V gene: TRBV2
CDR3 protein: CARGGGSSYNEQFF

J gene: TRBJ1-1
clone size: .
V gene: TRBV2
CDR3 protein: CASSFPPLNTEAFF

J gene: TRBJ1-4
clone size: .
V gene: TRBV5-4
CDR3 protein: CASSSFDRNEKLFF

J gene: TRBJ1-2
clone size: .
V gene: TRBV29-1
CDR3 protein: CSVDLPGSNYGYTF

J gene: TRBJ2-7
clone size: .
V gene: TRBV2
CDR3 protein: CASSGLAAATYEQYF

J gene: TRBJ2-1
clone size: .
V gene: TRBV10-1
CDR3 protein: CASSESNRLAGSYNEQFF

J gene: TRBJ1-2
clone size: .
V gene: TRBV2
CDR3 protein: CASSERGVSTNYGYTF

J gene: TRBJ1-4
clone size: .
V gene: TRBV18
CDR3 protein: CASSPLRVEGGKLFF

J gene: TRBJ1-6
clone size: .
V gene: TRBV6-5
CDR3 protein: CASSSSGRGNSPLHF

J gene: TRBJ2-3
clone size: .
V gene: TRBV30
CDR3 protein: CAWSDKTVVDTQYF

J gene: TRBJ2-1
clone size: .
V gene: TRBV30
CDR3 protein: CAWSAGLAGNEQFF

J gene: TRBJ1-5
clone size: .
V gene: TRBV19
CDR3 protein: CASSKVGGIEPQHF

J gene: TRBJ1-5
clone size: .
V gene: TRBV6-5
CDR3 protein: CASRPGTGSNQPQHF

J gene: TRBJ1-2
clone size: .
V gene: TRBV5-1
CDR3 protein: CASSSDLNYGYTF

J gene: TRBJ1-2
clone size: .
V gene: TRBV2
CDR3 protein: CASSDSTDGDNYGYTF

J gene: TRBJ2-7
clone size: .
V gene: TRBV6-1
CDR3 protein: CASLRQGGYEQYF

J gene: TRBJ1-3
clone size: .
V gene: TRBV6-1
CDR3 protein: CASSEGWESSGNTIYF

J gene: TRBJ2-3
clone size: .
V gene: TRBV5-1
CDR3 protein: CASSPSLARSTDTQYF

J gene: TRBJ1-2
clone size: .
V gene: TRBV9
CDR3 protein: CASSEGQGYYGYTF

J gene: TRBJ1-5
clone size: .
V gene: TRBV27
CDR3 protein: CVSSPQDSNQPQHF

J gene: TRBJ1-5
clone size: .
V gene: TRBV5-1
CDR3 protein: CASSFDGQGKQPQHF

J gene: TRBJ2-6
clone size: .
V gene: TRBV5-1
CDR3 protein: CASSREGSGANVLTF

J gene: TRBJ2-7
clone size: .
V gene: TRBV5-8
CDR3 protein: CASSPLAGIYEQYF

J gene: TRBJ2-7
clone size: .
V gene: TRBV28
CDR3 protein: CASRVSTGRVYF

J gene: TRBJ2-7
clone size: .
V gene: TRBV10-3
CDR3 protein: CAISESWTQSYEQYF

J gene: TRBJ1-2
clone size: once
V gene: TRBV6-5
CDR3 protein: CASSYSPAAGYTF

J gene: TRBJ1-4
clone size: .
V gene: TRBV5-5
CDR3 protein: CASSLERNEKLFF

J gene: TRBJ2-3
clone size: .
V gene: TRBV7-2
CDR3 protein: CASSLSGPSTDTQYF

J gene: TRBJ2-1
clone size: .
V gene: TRBV5-1
CDR3 protein: CASSLASGRAANEQFF

J gene: TRBJ1-3
clone size: .
V gene: TRBV7-9
CDR3 protein: CASSARQGDSGNTIYF

J gene: TRBJ2-5
clone size: .
V gene: TRBV18
CDR3 protein: CASSPPRTGAETQYF

J gene: TRBJ2-3
clone size: .
V gene: TRBV25-1
CDR3 protein: CASSVTSTDTQYF

J gene: TRBJ2-7
clone size: .
V gene: TRBV6-5
CDR3 protein: CASSNGYEQYF

J gene: TRBJ2-5
clone size: .
V gene: TRBV27
CDR3 protein: CASSSTPRETQYF

J gene: TRBJ2-7
clone size: .
V gene: TRBV30
CDR3 protein: CAWSVQYYEQYF

J gene: TRBJ1-5
clone size: .
V gene: TRBV5-8
CDR3 protein: CASSRGGGRSNQPQHF

J gene: TRBJ2-1
clone size: .
V gene: TRBV19
CDR3 protein: CASSAAWGSWFF

J gene: TRBJ2-1
clone size: .
V gene: TRBV9
CDR3 protein: CASSVAPTAGDEQFF

J gene: TRBJ1-4
clone size: .
V gene: TRBV6-6
CDR3 protein: CASTMTGSSTNEKLFF

J gene: TRBJ1-1
clone size: .
V gene: TRBV11-2
CDR3 protein: CASSLVADTEAFF

J gene: TRBJ2-1
clone size: .
V gene: TRBV7-2
CDR3 protein: CASSPRGGEKNEQFF

J gene: TRBJ2-7
clone size: .
V gene: TRBV6-6
CDR3 protein: CASSYSRGPASYEQYF

J gene: TRBJ1-1
clone size: few
V gene: TRBV6-5
CDR3 protein: CASSYDTQGYTEAFF

J gene: TRBJ2-1
clone size: .
V gene: TRBV5-1
CDR3 protein: CASRTVWGGFSYNEQFF

J gene: TRBJ1-5
clone size: .
V gene: TRBV15
CDR3 protein: CATSRARVDQPQHF

J gene: TRBJ1-5
clone size: .
V gene: TRBV19
CDR3 protein: CASTPLGGNQPQHF

J gene: TRBJ2-7
clone size: .
V gene: TRBV10-3
CDR3 protein: CSREAPTGGEQYF